The 26 T cell receptor beta chains given below trace back to one sample, sequenced in a study of post-analysis software for immune sequencing data. Overall study findings and caveats: Four to six TRBV segments were significantly more frequent in patients than in controls. TRBV5-6, TRBV5-1 and TRBV20-1 were among these segments.

What these receptors recognize is not known. TCR beta cDNA libraries included unique molecular identifiers. MiXCR, run by TCRdb on the PCR reads, gives a single entry per CDR3 protein. The sample contains more than 500,000 distinct CDR3 sequences, around 34% of which appear only once. What was sequenced was blood. These receptors all stem from a girl aged 2-17 years with multiple sclerosis.

This clonotype was picked up a small number of times. The chain recombines TRBV6-5 with TRBJ2-1, with D possibly being TRBD2 (5 bases). CDR1 is MNHEY and CDR2 is SVGAGI in the germline V gene. CDR3 length: 17 residues. V lost 4 bases to trimming and J lost 1 base, with 17 bases between them. The CDR3 protein is CASSLYSMGESYNEQFF. CDR3 bases: TGTGCCAGCAGTTTATACTCGATGGGAGAATCCTACAATGAGCAGTTCTTC.

Concerning this clonotype itself: The junction shows a germline mismatch at one end, possibly a read error. The chain joins TRBV3-1 to TRBJ1-6, with D tentatively TRBD1 (5 bases). Germline V gives CDR1 LGHDT, CDR2 YNNKEL (reference sequence). This CDR3 has 16 amino acids. CDR3 nucleotides: TGTGCCAGTAGCCAAGAATCCGGACAAAGGGATTCACCCCTCCACTTT. Amino acids: CASSQESGQRDSPLHF.

The chain employs TRBV14 and TRBJ2-2; tentatively, D is TRBD2 (7 bases). CDR3 length: 14 residues. The germline V gene has CDR1 SGHDN and CDR2 FVKESK. V lost 6 bases and J 5 bases, leaving 13 bases between the germline ends. This CDR3 reads CASRPGGRTGELFF. In DNA, the CDR3 is TGTGCCAGCAGGCCGGGGGGCAGGACCGGGGAGCTGTTTTTT.

This chain joins TRBV5-1 and TRBJ2-3, with a possible D match to TRBD2 (5 bases). There are 14 residues in the CDR3. The germline V and J ends were trimmed by 0 bases and 5 bases, with 10 bases remaining between them. Germline CDR1 SGHRS, CDR2 YFSETQ. CDR3 sequence: CASSLAGNGDTQYF. The CDR3 coding sequence is TGCGCCAGCAGCTTGGCGGGGAACGGAGATACGCAGTATTTT. Together with reference TRBV5-1 and TRBJ2-3, the CDR3 gives the full variable domain: KAGVTQTPRYLIKTRGQQVTLSCSPISGHRSVSWYQQTPGQGLQFLFEYFSETQRNKGNFPGRFSGRQFSNSRSEMNVSTLELGDSALYLCASSLAGNGDTQYFGPGTRLTVL.

J is TRBJ2-1 and V is TRBV14; D may be TRBD1 (6 bases). The germline V gene has CDR1 SGHDN and CDR2 FVKESK. Trimming took off 0 bases at V and 16 bases at J, with 25 bases between the two ends. This CDR3 spans 16 amino acids. The CDR3 reads CASSQDPQAGVSPFFF. CDR3 coding DNA: TGTGCCAGCAGCCAAGATCCCCAAGCAGGGGTCTCCCCTTTCTTCTTC.

This clonotype was detected a few times. The chain couples TRBV7-9 to TRBJ2-7, with D possibly matching TRBD2 (5 bases). V was clipped by 3 bases and J by 6 bases, with 12 bases between them. Germline CDR1 SEHNR, CDR2 FQNEAQ (reference sequence). This CDR3 comprises 13 residues. In DNA form, the CDR3 reads TGTGCCAGCAGCTTCCGCCGGCGGGTCGAGCAGTACTTC. Its translation: CASSFRRRVEQYF.

V usage is TRBV6-5 and J usage is TRBJ2-7; TRBD1 aligns across 10 bases. This CDR3 has 14 residues. After removal of 7 bases from V and 3 bases from J, the junction contained 6 bases not matched to a gene. Germline V gene data show CDR1 as MNHEY and CDR2 as SVGAGI. The CDR3 region has the DNA TGTGCCAGCAAATATGGGACAGGGGTCTACGAGCAGTACTTC. It is translated as CASKYGTGVYEQYF.

Of note for this clonotype: A junction end diverges from the germline sequence, so it may reflect a read error. The J gene is TRBJ2-3, the V gene TRBV29-1, with D perhaps given as TRBD1 or TRBD2 (5 bases each). The CDR3 is 12 amino acids. Germline V CDR1 and CDR2: SQVTM, ANQGSEA. This CDR3 reads CSVGGPADTHYF. The CDR3 DNA reads TGCAGCGTTGGGGGACCTGCAGATACGCACTATTTT.

This clonotype was seen a few times. The chain carries TRBV10-3 and TRBJ1-2; no firm D call. CDR1 ENHRY and CDR2 SYGVKD come from the germline V gene. V gave up 4 bases and J gave up 4 bases, with 10 bases separating them. This CDR3 spans 13 amino acids. The CDR3 DNA reads TGTGCCATCAGTGCGGGGTACACCTATGGCTACACCTTC. Amino acid sequence: CAISAGYTYGYTF.

The V call is TRBV20-1, the J call TRBJ2-3; 10 bases match TRBD1. Germline CDR1 is DFQATT and CDR2 is SNEGSKA (reference sequence). With 6 bases clipped from V and 1 base from J, the junction kept 7 bases outside the gene matches. The CDR3 length is 15 residues. The DNA of the CDR3 is TGCAGTGCGAAGGGACAGGGGAGAGGCACAGATACGCAGTATTTT. This gives the protein CSAKGQGRGTDTQYF.

This clonotype was seen many times. This chain connects TRBV15 to TRBJ2-1; 10 positions match TRBD2. The V and J ends lost 1 base and 6 bases, in that order; junction bases with no gene match: 3. The CDR3 covers 15 residues. CDR1 and CDR2 from the germline V gene are LNHNV and YYDKDF (reference sequence). In nucleotides, the CDR3 is TGTGCCACCAGCAGAGTACTAGCGGGGAGCAATGAGCAGTTCTTC. Protein sequence: CATSRVLAGSNEQFF.

The V gene is TRBV5-1, the J gene TRBJ1-2; weak D call: TRBD1 (5 bases). Germline loops: CDR1 SGHRS, CDR2 YFSETQ. The length of the CDR3 is 15 residues. V lost 1 base and J lost 8, with 18 bases in between. As DNA, the CDR3 is TGCGCCAGCAGCTTGAGAACCCAGGGAAGTTTAGGCTACACCTTC. Encoded protein: CASSLRTQGSLGYTF.

This clonotype has a single count. The chain uses TRBV7-3 and TRBJ2-2, with a weak D call TRBD2 (7 bases). The length of the CDR3 is 18 residues. Deletions cut 5 bases from V and 1 base from J, with 20 bases between. CDR1 and CDR2 from the germline V gene are SGHTA and FQGTGA. The CDR3 loop reads CASSPRVRGPKNTGELFF. CDR3 nucleotides: TGTGCCAGCAGCCCTCGAGTGCGGGGGCCTAAGAACACCGGGGAGCTGTTTTTT.

This clonotype came up a few times. V gene TRBV29-1 combines with J gene TRBJ2-5, with 7 bases that match TRBD1. The CDR3 totals 12 residues. Germline CDR1 reads SQVTM; CDR2 reads ANQGSEA. J lost 1 base, V lost 6 bases, and 2 bases had no gene match. The DNA for the CDR3 is TGCAGCGTCGGGACAGCCCAAGAGACCCAGTACTTC. Its protein is CSVGTAQETQYF.

The gene calls are TRBV11-2 and TRBJ2-5; no clear D. The ends were cut back, 4 bases at V and 4 bases at J, with 10 bases in the middle. The CDR3 extends over 13 amino acids. The germline CDR1 and CDR2 sequences are SGHAT and FQNNGV. CDR3 in DNA: TGTGCCAGCAGCTCCTCGTATGGAGAGACCCAGTACTTC. Amino acid sequence: CASSSSYGETQYF.

In this sample, this clonotype turned up a few times. This chain uses TRBV4-1 with TRBJ2-5; D call uncertain. There are 15 residues in the CDR3. CDR1 and CDR2 (germline): MGHRA, YSYEKL. The V and J ends lost 3 bases and 7 bases respectively, with 18 bases between them. CDR3 loop: CASSQEGLVSGTQYF. The CDR3 nucleotides read TGCGCCAGCAGCCAGGAAGGCCTCGTCTCTGGGACCCAGTACTTC.

The sample holds a few counts of this clonotype. J is TRBJ2-6 and V is TRBV11-2, with 9 bases identical to TRBD2. Germline lookup yields CDR1 SGHAT and CDR2 FQNNGV. The CDR3 covers 18 residues. V gave up 1 base and J gave up 0 bases; unmatched junction bases: 4. The CDR3 DNA reads TGTGCCAGCAGCTTAGTGATAGCGGGGGCCTCTGGGGCCAACGTCCTGACTTTC. It encodes CASSLVIAGASGANVLTF.

This rearrangement joins TRBV7-9 to TRBJ2-1; no clear D. Per germline, CDR1 SEHNR and CDR2 FQNEAQ (reference sequence). The CDR3 has 17 residues. The germline V and J ends were trimmed by 1 base and 0 bases, with 13 bases remaining between them. CDR3 nucleotide sequence: TGTGCCAGCAGCTTAGGAGTCGGCCTGTCCTCCTACAATGAGCAGTTCTTC. This translates into CASSLGVGLSSYNEQFF.

This chain uses TRBV10-2 with TRBJ2-5, with D possibly matching TRBD1 (6 bases). V lost 6 bases to trimming and J lost 1 base, with 18 bases between them. The CDR3 runs to 16 residues. Germline loops: CDR1 WSHSY, CDR2 SAAADI. CDR3 nucleotide sequence: TGCGCCAGCAGAGGGAATTCTTGGGGGCTCCAAGAGACCCAGTACTTC. Translating it yields CASRGNSWGLQETQYF.

This clonotype was detected many times. The J gene is TRBJ2-7, the V gene TRBV12-3 or TRBV12-4, with a tentative D call TRBD2 (6 bases). V lost 6 bases to trimming and J lost 0 bases, with 12 bases between them. The CDR3 has 14 amino acids. CDR3: CASRRSGLSYEQYF. In nucleotides, the CDR3 is TGTGCCAGCAGGCGGTCGGGACTCTCCTACGAGCAGTACTTC.

This clonotype was seen a few times. This chain connects TRBV12-3 or TRBV12-4 to TRBJ2-1, with a tentative D call TRBD1 (6 bases). Trimming left V 5 bases short and J 5 bases short, with 19 bases between. There are 16 residues in the CDR3. This CDR3 reads CASSLSRTALHNEQFF. Written as DNA, the CDR3 is TGTGCCAGCAGTCTATCAAGGACAGCCCTACACAATGAGCAGTTCTTC.

The V call is TRBV2, the J call TRBJ2-5; a possible D gene is TRBD1 (5 bases). Germline CDR1 and CDR2: SNHLY and FYNNEI. This CDR3 has 14 amino acids. V was shortened by 6 bases and J by 9 bases, with 20 bases between the two germline ends. The chain's CDR3 is CASSADVTAKAQYF. The CDR3 nucleotides are TGTGCCAGCAGCGCAGACGTGACAGCCAAGGCCCAGTACTTC. Together with reference TRBV2 and TRBJ2-5, the CDR3 gives the full variable domain: EPEVTQTPSHQVTQMGQEVILRCVPISNHLYFYWYRQILGQKVEFLVSFYNNEISEKSEIFDDQFSVERPDGSNFTLKIRSTKLEDSAMYFCASSADVTAKAQYFGPGTRLLVL.

This sequence joins TRBV4-1 and TRBJ1-2; 7 bases match TRBD1. The V gene end was trimmed by 4 bases and the J gene end by 0 bases; junction bases not matched to a gene: 8. CDR3 size: 16 residues. Looked up from germline, CDR1 is MGHRA and CDR2 is YSYEKL. The CDR3 here is CASSRDDRVPNYGYTF. CDR3 coding DNA: TGCGCCAGCAGCCGGGACGACAGGGTCCCTAACTATGGCTACACCTTC.

The chain joins TRBV18 to TRBJ2-1; D perhaps matches TRBD2 (6 bases). V was shortened by 3 bases and J by 6 bases, with 15 bases between the two germline ends. The germline CDR1 and CDR2 sequences are KGHSH and LQKENI. The CDR3 length is 15 residues. CDR3 protein: CASSPRSGTVNEQFF. In nucleotides, the CDR3 is TGTGCCAGCTCACCTAGATCGGGGACTGTCAATGAGCAGTTCTTC.

The chain couples TRBV5-1 to TRBJ1-6; a possible D gene is TRBD1 (5 bases). The CDR3 sequence is 13 residues long. Trimming took 6 bases from V and 8 from J, leaving 12 bases between them. CDR1 is SGHRS and CDR2 is YFSETQ in the germline V gene. CDR3 loop: CASTAEGDSPLHF. In nucleotides, the CDR3 is TGCGCCAGCACGGCAGAAGGGGATTCACCCCTCCACTTT. Full variable domain (rest looked up from reference TRBV5-1 and TRBJ1-6): KAGVTQTPRYLIKTRGQQVTLSCSPISGHRSVSWYQQTPGQGLQFLFEYFSETQRNKGNFPGRFSGRQFSNSRSEMNVSTLELGDSALYLCASTAEGDSPLHFGNGTRLTVT.

This clonotype has just a few counts. The chain is built from TRBV20-1 and TRBJ2-3; 7 nucleotides agree with TRBD2. The CDR3 sequence is 12 residues long. The germline V gene encodes CDR1 DFQATT and CDR2 SNEGSKA (reference sequence). CDR3 amino acids: CSVGLNTDTQYF. The CDR3 DNA follows: TGCAGCGTGGGACTAAACACAGATACGCAGTATTTT.